Below are 19 T cell receptor beta chains sequenced from a single sample in a study of graft-versus-host responses after intestinal transplantation. From the graft tissue, intraepithelial and lamina propria lymphocytes were released through processing. Sequencing was performed with immunoSEQ multiplex PCR; in TCRdb, only in-frame clones are kept and a portion is missing. Of approximately 12,000 clones listed, about 68% are singletons. The sample consisted of ileum tissue, taken around 150 days after intestinal transplantation. The receptors come from a human patient who received an intestinal transplant, so some T cells may come from the graft donor.

The chain uses TRBV27 and TRBJ1-2, with D hard to call. Trimming shortened V by 4 bases and J by 4 bases, and 10 bases separated the two germline ends. Germline assignment: CDR1 MNHEY and CDR2 SMNVEV (reference sequence). This CDR3 is 13 amino acids long. DNA of the CDR3: TGTGCCAGCAGTTCCCTGAGTGGCTATGGCTACACCTTC. This encodes CASSSLSGYGYTF.

The V gene is TRBV7-9, the J gene TRBJ2-3, with TRBD2 matching over 9 bases. CDR3 length: 15 amino acids. CDR1 is SEHNR and CDR2 is FQNEAQ in the germline V gene (reference sequence). Trimming took 3 bases from V and 2 from J; bases not matched to a gene: 3. Here the CDR3 reads CASSFSGSPTDTQYF. The CDR3, as DNA: TGTGCCAGCAGCTTTAGCGGGAGTCCCACAGATACGCAGTATTTT.

The chain recombines TRBV7-9 with TRBJ1-1; no reliable D call. Germline-derived CDR1 and CDR2 are SEHNR and FQNEAQ (reference sequence). The CDR3 spans 13 residues. Trimming removed 2 bases from V and 3 bases from J, with 7 bases in between. The CDR3 loop reads CASSLNQDTEAFF. The CDR3 region has the DNA TGTGCCAGCAGCTTAAATCAGGACACTGAAGCTTTCTTT. Supplemented by reference TRBV7-9 and TRBJ1-1, the full variable domain reads DTGVSQNPRHKITKRGQNVTFRCDPISEHNRLYWYRQTLGQGPEFLTYFQNEAQLEKSRLLSDRFSAERPKGSFSTLEIQRTEQGDSAMYLCASSLNQDTEAFFGQGTRLTVV.

The rearrangement joins TRBV7-9 to TRBJ2-4; the match to TRBD1 covers 8 bases. V was clipped by 10 bases and J by 8 bases; unmatched bases: 13. Germline CDR1 SEHNR, CDR2 FQNEAQ (reference sequence). CDR3 length: 14 residues. CDR3: CATTWGDRIDIQYF. The CDR3 DNA sequence: TGTGCCACCACCTGGGGGGACAGGATTGACATTCAGTACTTC. The entire variable domain, with the rest obtained from reference TRBV7-9 and TRBJ2-4, is as follows: DTGVSQNPRHKITKRGQNVTFRCDPISEHNRLYWYRQTLGQGPEFLTYFQNEAQLEKSRLLSDRFSAERPKGSFSTLEIQRTEQGDSAMYLCATTWGDRIDIQYFGAGTRLSVL.

The chain employs TRBV19 and TRBJ2-1; 7 nucleotides line up with TRBD1. Looked up from germline, CDR1 is LNHDA and CDR2 is SQIVND (reference sequence). CDR3 length: 17 amino acids. The J segment lost 0 bases and the V segment lost 6 bases, leaving 11 bases of the junction unmatched. The CDR3 spells CASRWTGHVSSYNEQFF. As DNA, the CDR3 is TGTGCCAGTAGGTGGACAGGTCACGTAAGCTCCTACAATGAGCAGTTCTTC.

This clone showed up just once. The CDR3: CASSPPKGDLNTEAFF. CDR3 in DNA: TGTGCCAGCAGCCCCCCAAAGGGGGATCTCAACACTGAAGCTTTCTTT. V and J are TRBV9 and TRBJ1-1, with D possibly TRBD1 on 6 matching bases. Germline CDR1 is SGDLS and CDR2 is YYNGEE. The CDR3 contains 16 residues. Trimming took 4 bases from V and 2 from J, leaving 18 bases between them.

This clone was recorded a few times. An end of the junction differs from the germline gene, which may be a read error. The rearrangement joins TRBV28 to TRBJ1-2; 7 nucleotides agree with TRBD1. The V gene's germline CDR1 is MDHEN and CDR2 SYDVKM. The CDR3 is 14 residues long. The CDR3 nucleotides are TGTGCCAGCAGTTTATTGACAGGGCAGGGATCCCTTCGCTTC. Translated: CASSLLTGQGSLRF.

The chain links TRBV28 to TRBJ2-5; D possibly corresponds to TRBD2 (5 bases). The germline V and J ends were trimmed by 4 bases and 13 bases, with 13 bases remaining between them. This CDR3 is built from 11 residues. From germline, CDR1 is MDHEN and CDR2 SYDVKM. Here the CDR3 DNA reads TGTGCCAGCAGTTCAACTTTGCGGGCGTACTTC. This codes for CASSSTLRAYF.

This clone showed up just a few times. The rearrangement links TRBV10-3 to TRBJ2-4; possible D gene TRBD2, 6 bases. Germline V lookup: CDR1 ENHRY, CDR2 SYGVKD. There are 15 residues in the CDR3. Trimming took 2 bases from V and 3 from J, leaving 11 bases between them. The CDR3 loop reads CAISEAGSNKNIQYF. CDR3 DNA sequence: TGTGCCATCAGTGAGGCGGGGTCCAACAAAAACATTCAGTACTTC.

This rearrangement joins TRBV5-4 to TRBJ2-6; TRBD1 matches 9 bases. The CDR3 has 16 amino acids. The V gene's germline CDR1 is SGHNT and CDR2 YYREEE (reference sequence). The V segment lost 4 bases and the J segment 0 bases; nucleotides outside the gene matches: 2. The DNA for the CDR3 is TGTGCCAGCAGCCTGGACAGGGGCTCTGGGGCCAACGTCCTGACTTTC. Protein: CASSLDRGSGANVLTF.

The V and J genes are TRBV19 and TRBJ1-2; TRBD1 is a possible D gene (6 bases). The germline V gene encodes CDR1 LNHDA and CDR2 SQIVND (reference sequence). V was pared by 5 bases and J by 0 bases, with 13 bases between. CDR3 size: 15 residues. CDR3 DNA sequence: TGTGCCAGTAGTCAGGGGAGAGGGGCTAACTATGGCTACACCTTC. The encoded protein is CASSQGRGANYGYTF.

This chain uses TRBV19 with TRBJ2-1; unclear D gene. The CDR3 length is 12 residues. Trimming took off 8 bases at V and 9 bases at J, with 14 bases between the two ends. Germline V gene sequence: CDR1 LNHDA, CDR2 SQIVND (reference sequence). The CDR3 sequence: CASFDRRGEQFF. CDR3 DNA: TGTGCCAGTTTCGACCGGCGAGGTGAGCAGTTCTTC.

V usage is TRBV11-2 and J usage is TRBJ1-2; D remains unclear. V was pared by 5 bases and J by 2 bases, with 12 bases between. The germline V gene encodes CDR1 SGHAT and CDR2 FQNNGV. The CDR3 contains 14 residues. Here the CDR3 DNA reads TGTGCCAGCAGCCGATTTCCTGGCAACTATGGCTACACCTTC. Protein sequence: CASSRFPGNYGYTF.

The chain carries TRBV10-3 and TRBJ2-3; 9 positions match TRBD2. V trimming: 5 bases; J trimming: 1 base; junction bases outside the gene matches: 4. Germline V gene data show CDR1 as ENHRY and CDR2 as SYGVKD. The CDR3 is 15 residues long. In DNA, the CDR3 is TGTGCCATCAGTCTGGGACTAGCTGGCACAGATACGCAGTATTTT. This encodes CAISLGLAGTDTQYF.

The genes are TRBV4-3 and TRBJ2-1; 8 nucleotides align to TRBD2. Per the germline V gene, CDR1 is LGHNA and CDR2 is YSLEER. The CDR3 totals 15 residues. Germline trimming cut 0 bases from V and 7 bases from J; bases unmatched to any gene: 5. The CDR3, as DNA: TGCGCCAGCAGCCAAGAAATCGGGGGGGGGAATGAGCAGTTCTTC. Its translation: CASSQEIGGGNEQFF.

The genes are TRBV5-6 and TRBJ2-1; D is unclear. Trimming stripped 2 bases from V and 8 bases from J, with 8 bases between. The V gene's germline CDR1 is SGHDT and CDR2 YYEEEE. This CDR3 spans 12 amino acids. As DNA, the CDR3 is TGTGCCAGCAGCTTTATCAGTGATGAGCAGTTCTTC. Translated, it gives CASSFISDEQFF.

The rearrangement links TRBV30 to TRBJ1-2, with D tentatively TRBD1 (5 bases). Trimming shortened V by 5 bases and J by 8 bases, and 12 bases separated the two germline ends. The CDR3 length is 11 residues. Germline assignment: CDR1 GTSNPN and CDR2 SVGIG (reference sequence). The CDR3 sequence is CAWGRGGGYTF. DNA for the CDR3: TGTGCCTGGGGCCGGGGGGGAGGCTACACCTTC.

The V gene is TRBV21-1, the J gene TRBJ2-2; TRBD2 reflects the table's D call only, with no check against the DNA. TRBV21-1 represents a pseudogene. This CDR3 comprises 19 residues. In nucleotides, the CDR3 is TGTGCCAGCAGGGCGGATGGGACTAGCGGGAGCTGGGGCACCGGGGAGCTGTTTTTT. Amino acid sequence: CASRADGTSGSWGTGELFF.

This clone was detected a few times. This chain connects TRBV9 to TRBJ1-3; D not certain. Per the germline V gene, CDR1 is SGDLS and CDR2 is YYNGEE. The CDR3 has 13 amino acids. V was cut by 6 bases and J by 4 bases, with 11 bases left in between. In DNA, the CDR3 is TGTGCCAGCACCGATGAGGGAGGAAACACCATATATTTT. This sequence encodes CASTDEGGNTIYF.